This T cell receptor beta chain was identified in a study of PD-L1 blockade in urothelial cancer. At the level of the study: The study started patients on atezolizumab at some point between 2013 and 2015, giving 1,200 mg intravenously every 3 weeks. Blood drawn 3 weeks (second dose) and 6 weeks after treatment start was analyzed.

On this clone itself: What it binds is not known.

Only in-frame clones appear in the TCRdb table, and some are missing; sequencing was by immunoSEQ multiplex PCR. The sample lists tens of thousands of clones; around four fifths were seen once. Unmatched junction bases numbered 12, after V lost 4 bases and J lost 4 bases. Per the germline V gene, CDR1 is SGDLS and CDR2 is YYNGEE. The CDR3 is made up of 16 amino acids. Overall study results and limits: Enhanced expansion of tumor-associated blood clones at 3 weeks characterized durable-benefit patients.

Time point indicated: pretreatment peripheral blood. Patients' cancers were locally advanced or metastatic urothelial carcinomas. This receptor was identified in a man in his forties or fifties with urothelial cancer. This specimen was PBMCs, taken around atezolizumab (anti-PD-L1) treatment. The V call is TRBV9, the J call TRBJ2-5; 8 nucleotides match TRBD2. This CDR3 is CASSSGAGGYGETQYF. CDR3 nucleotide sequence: TGTGCCAGCAGCTCGGGGGCGGGAGGATATGGAGAGACCCAGTACTTC.